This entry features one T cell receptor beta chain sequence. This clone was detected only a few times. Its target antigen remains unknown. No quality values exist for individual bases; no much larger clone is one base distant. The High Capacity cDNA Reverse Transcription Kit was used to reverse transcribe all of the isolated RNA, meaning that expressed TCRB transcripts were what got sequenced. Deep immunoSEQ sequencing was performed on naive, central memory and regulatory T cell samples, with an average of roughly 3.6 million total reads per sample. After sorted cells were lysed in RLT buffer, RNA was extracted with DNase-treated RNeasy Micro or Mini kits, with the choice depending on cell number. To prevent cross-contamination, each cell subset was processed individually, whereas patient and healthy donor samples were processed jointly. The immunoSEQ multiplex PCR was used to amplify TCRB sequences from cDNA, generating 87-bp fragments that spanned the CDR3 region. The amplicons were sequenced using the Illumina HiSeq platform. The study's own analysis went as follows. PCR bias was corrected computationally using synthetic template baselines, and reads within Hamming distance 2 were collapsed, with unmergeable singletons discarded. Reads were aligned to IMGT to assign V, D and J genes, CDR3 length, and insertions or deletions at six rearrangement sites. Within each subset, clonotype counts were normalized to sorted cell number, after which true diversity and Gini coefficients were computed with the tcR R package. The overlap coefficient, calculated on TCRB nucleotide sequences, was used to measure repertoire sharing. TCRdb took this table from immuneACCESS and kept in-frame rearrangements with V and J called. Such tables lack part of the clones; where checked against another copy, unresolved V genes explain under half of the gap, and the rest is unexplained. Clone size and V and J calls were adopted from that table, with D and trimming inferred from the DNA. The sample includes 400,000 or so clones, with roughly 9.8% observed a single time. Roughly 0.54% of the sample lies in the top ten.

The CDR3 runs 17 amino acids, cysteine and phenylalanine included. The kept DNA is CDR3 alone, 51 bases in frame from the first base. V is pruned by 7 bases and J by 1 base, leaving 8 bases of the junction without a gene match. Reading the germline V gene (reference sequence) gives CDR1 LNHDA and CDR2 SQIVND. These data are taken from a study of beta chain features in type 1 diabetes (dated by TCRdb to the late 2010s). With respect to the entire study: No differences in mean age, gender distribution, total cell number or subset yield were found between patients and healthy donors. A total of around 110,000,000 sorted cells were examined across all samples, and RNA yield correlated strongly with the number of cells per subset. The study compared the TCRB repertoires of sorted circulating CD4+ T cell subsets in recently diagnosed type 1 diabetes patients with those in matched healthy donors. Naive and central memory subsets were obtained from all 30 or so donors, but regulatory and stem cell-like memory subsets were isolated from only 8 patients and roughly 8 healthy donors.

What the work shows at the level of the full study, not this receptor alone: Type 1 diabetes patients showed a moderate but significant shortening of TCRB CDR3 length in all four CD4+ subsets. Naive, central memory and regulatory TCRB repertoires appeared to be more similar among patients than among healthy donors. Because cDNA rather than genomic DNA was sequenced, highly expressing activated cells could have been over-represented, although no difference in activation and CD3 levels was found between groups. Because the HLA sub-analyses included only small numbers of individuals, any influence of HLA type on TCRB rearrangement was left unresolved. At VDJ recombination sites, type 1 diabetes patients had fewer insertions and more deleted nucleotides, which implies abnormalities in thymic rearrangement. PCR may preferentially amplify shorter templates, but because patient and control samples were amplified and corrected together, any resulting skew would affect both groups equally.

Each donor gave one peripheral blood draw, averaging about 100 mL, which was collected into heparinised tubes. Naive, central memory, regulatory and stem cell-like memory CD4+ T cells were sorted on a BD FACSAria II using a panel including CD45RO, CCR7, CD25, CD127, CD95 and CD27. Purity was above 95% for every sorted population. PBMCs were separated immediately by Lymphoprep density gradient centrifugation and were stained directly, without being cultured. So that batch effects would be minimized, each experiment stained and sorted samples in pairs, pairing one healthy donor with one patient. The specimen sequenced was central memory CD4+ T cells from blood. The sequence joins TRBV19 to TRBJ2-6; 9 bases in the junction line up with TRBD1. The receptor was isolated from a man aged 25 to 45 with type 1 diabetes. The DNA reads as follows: TGTGCCAGTAATCGCCGACAGGGGGGATCTGGGGCCAACGTCCTGACTTTC. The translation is CASNRRQGGSGANVLTF.